A single TCR beta chain is shown here with its context. No antigen is known for it. This record comes from a study of CD4 T cells in relation to SARS-CoV-2 and coronaviruses. Study-level findings and limits: This crossreactivity analysis covered spike protein alone, no other viral proteins. Pre-pandemic and post-infection samples never came from the same donor.

Sequencing was performed with immunoSEQ multiplex PCR; in TCRdb, only in-frame clones are kept and a portion is missing. The data show roughly 20,000 clones, with 66% seen just once and about 10% held by the top ten. The unexposed donors gave CD4+ T cells in 2011-2018, prior to COVID-19. CD4+ T cells were isolated from the cells after more than 8 days of culture. This CDR3 is 13 amino acids long. Per the germline V gene, CDR1 is KGHSH and CDR2 is LQKENI. The V end lost 4 bases, the J end lost 5 bases, and 11 bases lay between the germline ends. J is TRBJ2-5 and V is TRBV18; either TRBD1 or TRBD2 may fit D (5 bases each). Sequenced material: CD4+ T cells from PBMCs, cultured in vitro. This sequence was found in a human donor in good health. The CDR3 DNA sequence: TGTGCCAGCTCACACTCTGAGGGGGAGACCCAGTACTTC. Its translation: CASSHSEGETQYF.